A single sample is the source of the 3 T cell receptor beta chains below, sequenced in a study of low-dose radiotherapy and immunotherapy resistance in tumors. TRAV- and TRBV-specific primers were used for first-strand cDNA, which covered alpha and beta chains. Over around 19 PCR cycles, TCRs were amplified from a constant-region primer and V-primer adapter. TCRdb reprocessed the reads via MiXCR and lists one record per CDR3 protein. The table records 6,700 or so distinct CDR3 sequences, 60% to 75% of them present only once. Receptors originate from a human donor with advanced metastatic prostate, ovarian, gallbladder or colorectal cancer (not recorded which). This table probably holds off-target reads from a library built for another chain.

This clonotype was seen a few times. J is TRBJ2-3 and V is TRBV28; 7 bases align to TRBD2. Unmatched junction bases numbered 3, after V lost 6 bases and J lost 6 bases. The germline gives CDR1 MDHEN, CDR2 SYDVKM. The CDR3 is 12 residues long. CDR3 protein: CASRSGTDTQYF. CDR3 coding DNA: TGTGCCAGCAGGAGCGGGACCGATACGCAGTATTTT. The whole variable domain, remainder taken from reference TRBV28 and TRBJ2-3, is DVKVTQSSRYLVKRTGEKVFLECVQDMDHENMFWYRQDPGLGLRLIYFSYDVKMKEKGDIPEGYSVSREKKERFSLILESASTNQTSMYLCASRSGTDTQYFGPGTRLTVL.

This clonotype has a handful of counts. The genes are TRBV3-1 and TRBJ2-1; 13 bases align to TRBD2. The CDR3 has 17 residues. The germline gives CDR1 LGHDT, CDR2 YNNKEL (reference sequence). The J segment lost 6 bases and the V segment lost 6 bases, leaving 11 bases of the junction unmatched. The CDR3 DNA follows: TGTGCCAGCAGGCAATCCGGGACTAGCGGGATCTTCAATGAGCAGTTCTTC. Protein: CASRQSGTSGIFNEQFF.

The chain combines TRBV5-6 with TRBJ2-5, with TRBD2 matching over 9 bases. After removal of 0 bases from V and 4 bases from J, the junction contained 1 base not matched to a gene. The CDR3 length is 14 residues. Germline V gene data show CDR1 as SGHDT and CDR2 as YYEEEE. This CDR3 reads CASSLVLAGETQYF. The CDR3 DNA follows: TGTGCCAGCAGCTTGGTACTAGCGGGAGAGACCCAGTACTTC.